Listed below are T cell receptor beta chains from one sample, sequenced in a study of cytomegalovirus exposure and HLA in healthy donors. Generated by immunoSEQ multiplex PCR, the TCRdb table keeps only in-frame clones and is missing some. The sample shows approximately 300,000 clones, roughly 90% of them seen only once. The sequencing sample was made of PBMCs. All receptors derive from a young woman in good health and CMV-seronegative. The CDR3 runs from the conserved cysteine through the conserved F or W. A D gene is named only where the DNA matches it firmly. For some rows the clone size is stated as once, few or many, or as a class when expanded; others skip it.

V gene: TRBV2
J gene: TRBJ2-2
D gene: -
clone size: -
CDR3 protein: CASTIMDFLANTGELFF
CDR3 DNA: TGTGCCAGCACGATCATGGACTTCCTAGCGAACACCGGGGAGCTGTTTTTT

V gene: TRBV6-6
J gene: TRBJ2-1
D gene: TRBD1
clone size: -
CDR3 protein: CASSYGQGVGEQFF
CDR3 DNA: TGTGCCAGCAGTTACGGACAGGGGGTCGGTGAGCAGTTCTTC

V gene: TRBV7-9
J gene: TRBJ2-7
D gene: TRBD1
clone size: once
CDR3 protein: CASSLEDRAREQYF
CDR3 DNA: TGTGCCAGCAGCTTAGAGGACAGGGCCCGGGAGCAGTACTTC

V gene: TRBV9
J gene: TRBJ2-1
D gene: TRBD2
clone size: -
CDR3 protein: CASSQGLAGAYNEQFF
CDR3 DNA: TGTGCCAGCAGCCAAGGACTAGCGGGAGCTTACAATGAGCAGTTCTTC

V gene: TRBV4-1
J gene: TRBJ2-3
D gene: TRBD2
clone size: -
CDR3 protein: CASSQDRGGWTSGRTDTQYF
CDR3 DNA: TGCGCCAGCAGCCAAGATCGGGGGGGGTGGACTAGCGGAAGAACAGATACGCAGTATTTT

V gene: TRBV2
J gene: TRBJ1-5
D gene: TRBD1
clone size: -
CDR3 protein: CASSGTGNGAQPQHF
CDR3 DNA: TGTGCCAGCAGCGGGACAGGGAACGGGGCTCAGCCCCAGCATTTT

V gene: TRBV2
J gene: TRBJ2-1
D gene: -
clone size: -
CDR3 protein: CASKGLHNEQFF
CDR3 DNA: TGTGCCAGCAAGGGACTGCACAATGAGCAGTTCTTC

V gene: TRBV5-7
J gene: TRBJ2-3
D gene: TRBD2
clone size: once
CDR3 protein: CASSQTSGTTDTQYF
CDR3 DNA: TGTGCCAGCAGCCAGACTAGCGGGACGACAGATACGCAGTATTTT

V gene: TRBV15
J gene: TRBJ1-1
D gene: -
clone size: -
CDR3 protein: CATSRNPRGMNTEAFF
CDR3 DNA: TGTGCCACCAGCAGAAACCCTAGGGGAATGAACACTGAAGCTTTCTTT

V gene: TRBV5-6
J gene: TRBJ2-7
D gene: TRBD2
clone size: -
CDR3 protein: CASSLVAGGLEQYF
CDR3 DNA: TGTGCCAGCAGCTTGGTTGCGGGAGGCCTGGAGCAGTACTTC

V gene: TRBV15
J gene: TRBJ2-7
D gene: -
clone size: -
CDR3 protein: CATSRERGGYEQYF
CDR3 DNA: TGTGCCACCAGCAGAGAGAGGGGGGGCTACGAGCAGTACTTC

V gene: TRBV6-5
J gene: TRBJ1-4
D gene: TRBD1
clone size: -
CDR3 protein: CASRLRDSEKLFF
CDR3 DNA: TGTGCCAGCAGATTACGGGACAGTGAAAAACTGTTTTTT

V gene: TRBV5-1
J gene: TRBJ1-3
D gene: -
clone size: -
CDR3 protein: CASSLVQGSSGNTIYF
CDR3 DNA: TGCGCCAGCAGCTTGGTCCAGGGGAGCTCTGGAAACACCATATATTTT

V gene: TRBV29-1
J gene: TRBJ2-7
D gene: TRBD2
clone size: -
CDR3 protein: CSVESGGGNEQYF
CDR3 DNA: TGCAGCGTTGAATCGGGGGGAGGAAACGAGCAGTACTTC

V gene: TRBV27
J gene: TRBJ2-1
D gene: -
clone size: -
CDR3 protein: CASSSGNEQFF
CDR3 DNA: TGTGCCAGCAGTTCCGGGAATGAGCAGTTCTTC

V gene: TRBV7-9
J gene: TRBJ2-7
D gene: TRBD2
clone size: -
CDR3 protein: CASSFREVAGYEQYF
CDR3 DNA: TGTGCCAGCAGCTTCCGGGAGGTGGCCGGCTACGAGCAGTACTTC

V gene: TRBV4-3
J gene: TRBJ2-3
D gene: -
clone size: -
CDR3 protein: CASSQVVRTDTQYF
CDR3 DNA: TGCGCCAGCAGCCAAGTCGTTCGCACAGATACGCAGTATTTT

V gene: TRBV15
J gene: TRBJ2-2
D gene: TRBD1
clone size: -
CDR3 protein: CATSRGLFTGGNTGELFF
CDR3 DNA: TGTGCCACCAGCAGAGGACTATTTACAGGGGGGAACACCGGGGAGCTGTTTTTT

V gene: TRBV7-9
J gene: TRBJ1-2
D gene: -
clone size: -
CDR3 protein: CASSPTAGSYGYTF
CDR3 DNA: TGTGCCAGCAGCCCTACCGCGGGGTCATATGGCTACACCTTC

V gene: TRBV5-1
J gene: TRBJ2-7
D gene: TRBD1
clone size: -
CDR3 protein: CASSGDSYEQYF
CDR3 DNA: TGCGCCAGCAGTGGGGACAGCTACGAGCAGTACTTC

V gene: TRBV19
J gene: TRBJ1-2
D gene: TRBD1
clone size: -
CDR3 protein: CASSAHPGTGGYGYTF
CDR3 DNA: TGTGCCAGTAGTGCCCATCCCGGGACAGGGGGGTATGGCTACACCTTC

V gene: TRBV11-2
J gene: TRBJ1-2
D gene: -
clone size: -
CDR3 protein: CASSPIIGGGRRGYTF
CDR3 DNA: TGTGCCAGCAGCCCGATCATCGGCGGGGGGCGCCGGGGCTACACCTTC

V gene: TRBV28
J gene: TRBJ2-5
D gene: -
clone size: -
CDR3 protein: CASSLLGGETQYF
CDR3 DNA: TGTGCCAGCAGTTTATTGGGGGGAGAGACCCAGTACTTC

V gene: TRBV10-3
J gene: TRBJ2-2
D gene: TRBD2
clone size: once
CDR3 protein: CAISEPGLPNTGELFF
CDR3 DNA: TGTGCCATCAGTGAACCGGGACTACCGAACACCGGGGAGCTGTTTTTT

V gene: TRBV6-6
J gene: TRBJ1-2
D gene: -
clone size: -
CDR3 protein: CASTNRARTANYGYTF
CDR3 DNA: TGTGCCAGCACCAACAGAGCCAGGACTGCTAACTATGGCTACACCTTC

V gene: TRBV29-1
J gene: TRBJ2-1
D gene: TRBD1
clone size: -
CDR3 protein: CSAAGGVPSSYNEQFF
CDR3 DNA: TGCAGCGCCGCAGGGGGCGTACCAAGCTCCTACAATGAGCAGTTCTTC

V gene: TRBV7-2
J gene: TRBJ2-7
D gene: TRBD1
clone size: -
CDR3 protein: CASLRQGASYEQYF
CDR3 DNA: TGTGCCAGCCTCAGACAGGGAGCATCCTACGAGCAGTACTTC

V gene: TRBV5-1
J gene: TRBJ2-5
D gene: TRBD2
clone size: -
CDR3 protein: CASSSLAGSAETQYF
CDR3 DNA: TGCGCCAGCAGTTCACTAGCGGGGTCCGCAGAGACCCAGTACTTC

V gene: TRBV27
J gene: TRBJ1-5
D gene: TRBD1
clone size: -
CDR3 protein: CASSHGQGAGPQHF
CDR3 DNA: TGTGCCAGCAGCCACGGACAGGGGGCAGGGCCCCAGCATTTT

V gene: TRBV6-1
J gene: TRBJ2-7
D gene: -
clone size: -
CDR3 protein: CASSDFRVGYEQYF
CDR3 DNA: TGTGCCAGCAGTGATTTTCGGGTAGGTTACGAGCAGTACTTC

V gene: TRBV7-2
J gene: TRBJ2-4
D gene: TRBD2
clone size: -
CDR3 protein: CASSLEVGLAGAYIQYF
CDR3 DNA: TGTGCCAGCAGCTTAGAAGTGGGCCTAGCGGGAGCATACATTCAGTACTTC

V gene: TRBV28
J gene: TRBJ2-7
D gene: TRBD1
clone size: -
CDR3 protein: CASSRTGEVYEQYF
CDR3 DNA: TGTGCCAGCAGCCGGACAGGGGAGGTCTACGAGCAGTACTTC

V gene: TRBV9
J gene: TRBJ2-5
D gene: TRBD2
clone size: -
CDR3 protein: CASSVGLAAGARAETQYF
CDR3 DNA: TGTGCCAGCAGCGTAGGTCTAGCGGCCGGGGCACGAGCGGAGACCCAGTACTTC

V gene: TRBV5-6
J gene: TRBJ2-2
D gene: TRBD1
clone size: -
CDR3 protein: CVSTGTGDNTGELFF
CDR3 DNA: TGTGTCAGCACCGGGACAGGGGATAACACCGGGGAGCTGTTTTTT

V gene: TRBV5-6
J gene: TRBJ1-2
D gene: -
clone size: -
CDR3 protein: CASSLTPGDYGYTF
CDR3 DNA: TGTGCCAGCAGCTTAACGCCAGGGGACTATGGCTACACCTTC

V gene: TRBV27
J gene: TRBJ2-7
D gene: -
clone size: few
CDR3 protein: CASSQDRRVQYF
CDR3 DNA: TGTGCCAGCAGTCAGGATAGGCGTGTGCAGTACTTC

V gene: TRBV27
J gene: TRBJ1-1
D gene: TRBD1
clone size: -
CDR3 protein: CASSLRGFQGEAFF
CDR3 DNA: TGTGCCAGCAGCCTCAGGGGGTTTCAGGGTGAAGCTTTCTTT

V gene: TRBV13
J gene: TRBJ2-7
D gene: TRBD1
clone size: -
CDR3 protein: CASSLSPGQGVNEQYF
CDR3 DNA: TGTGCCAGCAGCTTATCGCCCGGACAGGGAGTCAACGAGCAGTACTTC

V gene: TRBV6-1
J gene: TRBJ1-1
D gene: -
clone size: -
CDR3 protein: CASSEVRYTEAFF
CDR3 DNA: TGTGCCAGCAGTGAAGTTCGGTACACTGAAGCTTTCTTT

V gene: TRBV2
J gene: TRBJ1-5
D gene: -
clone size: once
CDR3 protein: CASSEGTQKGHNQPQHF
CDR3 DNA: TGTGCCAGCAGTGAAGGGACTCAAAAAGGGCACAATCAGCCCCAGCATTTT

V gene: TRBV28
J gene: TRBJ2-1
D gene: -
clone size: -
CDR3 protein: CASREYNEQFF
CDR3 DNA: TGTGCCAGCAGGGAGTACAATGAGCAGTTCTTC

V gene: TRBV28
J gene: TRBJ2-1
D gene: TRBD2
clone size: -
CDR3 protein: CASSLGLAGYNEQFF
CDR3 DNA: TGTGCCAGCAGTCTGGGACTAGCGGGGTACAATGAGCAGTTCTTC